This TCR beta chain was sequenced during a study of CD8 T cells in ankylosing spondylitis. Study findings and constraints: A motif of 8 or 9 highly homologous TCR beta variants was seen as apparently characteristic of ankylosing spondylitis blood. The disease-linked clones had a CD8+ phenotype and low blood frequencies. It was reported that disease-linked clones were significantly enriched in matched ankylosing spondylitis synovial fluid.

Trimming removed 4 bases at V and 3 bases at J, with 16 bases between. Germline-derived CDR1 and CDR2 are MNHEY and SVGEGT. CDR3 size: 16 residues. In the case of this clonotype: Its antigen is still unknown.

TCRdb independently ran MiXCR on the 5' RACE reads; one entry per CDR3 protein. Altogether around 770,000 distinct CDR3 sequences are present, under 20% being singletons, with the ten largest covering roughly a fifth. Sequencing was performed on blood, either unsorted or a sorted T cell fraction (not recorded which). The genes are TRBV6-2 or TRBV6-3 and TRBJ2-1, with a possible D match to TRBD1 (8 bases). The receptor comes from a male donor with ankylosing spondylitis. The CDR3 DNA follows: TGTGCCAGCAGTTCAGGGGGCGGGAGTGTCTACAATGAGCAGTTCTTC. Amino acids: CASSSGGGSVYNEQFF.